This T cell receptor beta chain appears in the sequencing data of a study of technical replicates of blood from a handful of donors. Only in-frame clones appear in the TCRdb table, and some are missing; sequencing was by immunoSEQ multiplex PCR. This sample has 60,000 to 65,000 clones, with 75% to 90% found just once. V was clipped by 2 bases and J by 6 bases, with 11 bases between them. This CDR3 is built from 15 residues. Germline lookup yields CDR1 MNHNY and CDR2 SVGAGI (reference sequence). Sequences were obtained from PBMCs. The V gene is TRBV6-6, the J gene TRBJ1-6; possibly TRBD1 for D (6 bases). This sequence was found in a human donor in good health. Some clones in this sample may be carry-over from other donors' samples. The CDR3 loop is CASSYPGDRNSPLHF. The DNA for the CDR3 is TGTGCCAGCAGTTACCCAGGGGATCGTAATTCACCCCTCCACTTT.